The entry below gives a single T cell receptor (beta chain) sequence along with its context. The target antigen is unknown. These data are taken from a study of blood T cells in healthy people across ages. General study findings and limits: Higher diversity, along with more naive CD4+ cells, distinguished long-lived donors from aged donors.

The germline CDR1 and CDR2 sequences are SGHTA and FQGNSA. The CDR3 extends over 15 amino acids. A second roughly 6 to 11 cycle PCR used barcoded and J-beta primers. TCRdb used MiXCR to reprocess the 5' RACE reads, holding one entry per CDR3 protein. The top ten hold around 2.9% of the sample, which has 600,000 to 900,000 distinct CDR3 sequences, 25% to 30% seen once. The sample also formed part of further work on T cells of mothers and their children. As that study records: Over 9.5 million reads per mother and some 3 million per child were obtained. Related pairs of mothers and children showed slightly higher, non-significant overlap versus unrelated pairs. Researchers found no T cell clones that were persistent and microchimeric.

The V and J genes are TRBV7-2 and TRBJ2-5, with 7 nucleotides matching TRBD2. The DNA end is more similar to TRBJ2-7, so the J call may be wrong. The TCR originated in a boy under 18 in good health. Sequences were obtained from blood. CDR3 residues: CASSLVGGRDYEQYF. In DNA form, the CDR3 reads TGTGCCAGCAGCTTAGTGGGGGGGAGAGATTACGAGCAGTACTTC.